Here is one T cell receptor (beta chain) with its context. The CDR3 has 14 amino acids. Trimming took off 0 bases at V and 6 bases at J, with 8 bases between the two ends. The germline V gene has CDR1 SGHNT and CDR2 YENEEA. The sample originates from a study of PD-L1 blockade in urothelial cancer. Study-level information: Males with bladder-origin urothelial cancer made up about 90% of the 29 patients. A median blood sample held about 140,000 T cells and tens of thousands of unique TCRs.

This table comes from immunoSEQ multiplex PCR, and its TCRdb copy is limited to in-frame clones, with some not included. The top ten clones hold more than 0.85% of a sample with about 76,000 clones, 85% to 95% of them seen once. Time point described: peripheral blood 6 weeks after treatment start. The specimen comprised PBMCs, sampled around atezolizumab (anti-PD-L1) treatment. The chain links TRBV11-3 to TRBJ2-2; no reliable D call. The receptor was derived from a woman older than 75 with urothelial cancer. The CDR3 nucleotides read TGTGCCAGCAGCTTAGAATTCCGCGCCGGGGAGCTGTTTTTT. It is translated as CASSLEFRAGELFF. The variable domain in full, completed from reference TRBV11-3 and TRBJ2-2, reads EAGVVQSPRYKIIEKKQPVAFWCNPISGHNTLYWYLQNLGQGPELLIRYENEEAVDDSQLPKDRFSAERLKGVDSTLKIQPAELGDSAVYLCASSLEFRAGELFFGEGSRLTVL.